Listed here are 21 T cell receptor beta chains from one sample, sequenced in a study of Ad26.COV2.S vaccination and SARS-CoV-2 variants. The treatment: some 20 received Ad26.COV2.S at low or high dose, single or two shots; about 5 received placebo; per-sample allocation not given. Sampling happened 63 days after the first vaccine or placebo injection. Sequenced by immunoSEQ multiplex PCR; TCRdb stores in-frame clones only, minus some. This table has some 340,000 clones, about 82% appearing once. The sample consisted of peripheral blood, taken in a trial of Ad26.COV2.S vaccine versus placebo. These receptors were collected from a person between 18 and 65 years old who received the Ad26.COV2.S COVID-19 vaccine or a placebo.

The V and J genes are TRBV5-1 and TRBJ1-2, with D possibly matching TRBD1 (5 bases). Germline-derived CDR1 and CDR2 are SGHRS and YFSETQ. V dropped 5 bases and J dropped 2 bases, with 10 bases sitting between them. The CDR3 length is 13 residues. Here the CDR3 DNA reads TGCGCCAGCAGTCCAGGGACGAACTATGGCTACACCTTC. Translation: CASSPGTNYGYTF.

This clone was picked up a small number of times. The genes are TRBV2 and TRBJ1-5; 8 bases agree with TRBD1. Germline V gives CDR1 SNHLY, CDR2 FYNNEI. Trimming cost V 8 bases and J 7 bases; bases outside gene matches: 13. CDR3 length: 15 residues. The CDR3 here is CASSSRRQGLQPQHF. CDR3 nucleotide sequence: TGTGCCAGCTCTTCCCGCAGACAGGGGTTGCAGCCCCAGCATTTT.

The genes are TRBV30 and TRBJ1-2; D may be TRBD1 (5 bases). Germline V gene data show CDR1 as GTSNPN and CDR2 as SVGIG (reference sequence). V was clipped by 0 bases and J by 8 bases, with 19 bases between them. This CDR3 has 15 residues. CDR3 bases: TGTGCCTGGAGTGTACGGGCAGTGGGGCTTGGGGGCTACACCTTC. Translation gives CAWSVRAVGLGGYTF.

The V call is TRBV20-1, the J call TRBJ1-5; maybe TRBD1 (5 bases). V lost 3 bases to trimming and J lost 7 bases, with 16 bases between them. CDR1 is DFQATT, CDR2 SNEGSKA, per germline (reference sequence). CDR3 length: 14 residues. CDR3 loop: CSASRGWGNQPQHF. The CDR3 DNA reads TGCAGTGCTAGTAGGGGATGGGGTAACCAGCCCCAGCATTTT.

The rearrangement links TRBV7-9 to TRBJ1-1, with TRBD1 matching over 8 bases. This CDR3 comprises 16 residues. The germline CDR1 and CDR2 sequences are SEHNR and FQNEAQ (reference sequence). J was trimmed by 0 bases and V by 5 bases; bases with no gene match: 8. The CDR3 is CASSARQGLMNTEAFF. The CDR3, as DNA: TGTGCCAGCAGCGCCAGACAGGGGTTAATGAACACTGAAGCTTTCTTT.

This clone has just a few counts. DNA of the CDR3: TGTGCCAGCAGCCTCGGACAGACCACCGGGGAGCTGTTTTTT. This encodes CASSLGQTTGELFF. The chain uses TRBV7-9 and TRBJ2-2, with D possibly matching TRBD1 (6 bases). Germline CDR1 and CDR2: SEHNR and FQNEAQ (reference sequence). This CDR3 has 14 amino acids. Trimming cost V 5 bases and J 4 bases, with 11 bases left between them.

This chain uses TRBV5-1 with TRBJ2-7, with 8 bases matching TRBD2. The V gene end was trimmed by 1 base and the J gene end by 4 bases; junction bases not matched to a gene: 10. The germline V gene encodes CDR1 SGHRS and CDR2 YFSETQ. The CDR3 consists of 16 residues. The CDR3 spells CASSLSPGGEFYEQYF. In DNA form, the CDR3 reads TGCGCCAGCAGCTTGTCCCCCGGGGGGGAATTTTACGAGCAGTACTTC.

The chain couples TRBV7-9 to TRBJ2-5; 10 bases map to TRBD2. The CDR3 spans 13 residues. J lost 7 bases, V lost 4 bases, and 3 bases had no gene match. From germline, CDR1 is SEHNR and CDR2 FQNEAQ (reference sequence). The CDR3 DNA sequence: TGTGCCAGCAGCTCAGGACTAGCGGCGACCCAGTACTTC. Translation gives CASSSGLAATQYF.

V gene TRBV3-1 (or the pseudogene TRBV3-2) combines with J gene TRBJ2-2; a weak D match, TRBD2 (6 bases). The CDR3 extends over 14 amino acids. Germline V gene data show CDR1 as LGHDT and CDR2 as YNNKEL (reference sequence). Trimming pared 4 bases from V and 6 bases from J, leaving 12 bases between. The CDR3 coding sequence is TGTGCCAGCAGCCTGACTAGTCTTGCCGGGGAGCTGTTTTTT. Translating gives CASSLTSLAGELFF.

This clone was recorded once. CDR3 sequence (DNA): TGTGCCACCAGTGATTTTGGCAGGGGGCTCGCAGATACGCAGTATTTT. Residues: CATSDFGRGLADTQYF. The chain is built from TRBV24-1 and TRBJ2-3, with 8 bases lining up with TRBD1. Germline trimming cut 1 base from V and 4 bases from J; bases unmatched to any gene: 6. Germline CDR1 and CDR2: KGHDR and SFDVKD. This CDR3 comprises 16 residues.

This CDR3 is CASSYSLTAGSGEQYF. The CDR3 DNA reads TGTGCCAGCAGTTACTCGTTAACGGCAGGGTCTGGTGAGCAGTACTTC. This chain joins TRBV6-5 and TRBJ2-7; D possibly corresponds to TRBD1 (5 bases). CDR1 MNHEY and CDR2 SVGAGI come from the germline V gene. Trimming removed 0 bases from V and 7 bases from J, with 19 bases in between. CDR3 length: 16 residues.

The chain couples TRBV30 to TRBJ2-7; no firm D call. Germline values: CDR1 GTSNPN, CDR2 SVGIG (reference sequence). With 2 bases removed from V and 1 base from J, the gap between germline ends came to 3 bases. The length of the CDR3 is 11 residues. Written as DNA, the CDR3 is TGTGCCTGGAGTTCTTCCTACGAGCAGTACTTC. Protein: CAWSSSYEQYF.

The chain uses TRBV28 and TRBJ1-2; D call uncertain. Trimming took 10 bases from V and 1 from J, leaving 13 bases between them. Germline assignment: CDR1 MDHEN and CDR2 SYDVKM. The CDR3 runs to 13 residues. The CDR3: CATIDGFNYGYTF. The CDR3 region has the DNA TGTGCCACCATAGACGGATTTAACTATGGCTACACCTTC.

This chain connects TRBV10-3 to TRBJ2-6; D might be TRBD1 or TRBD2, each matching 5 bases. V was pared by 6 bases and J by 0 bases, with 12 bases between. This CDR3 spans 16 amino acids. Per germline, CDR1 ENHRY and CDR2 SYGVKD. CDR3 residues: CAIRDAGTSGANVLTF. The CDR3 DNA is TGTGCCATCAGGGATGCAGGGACCTCTGGGGCCAACGTCCTGACTTTC.

The rearrangement joins TRBV19 to TRBJ1-1, with D unclear. CDR1 and CDR2 (germline): LNHDA, SQIVND (reference sequence). The CDR3 sequence is 12 residues long. Trimming took 5 bases from V and 6 from J, leaving 10 bases between them. CDR3: CASSFGVAEAFF. DNA for the CDR3: TGTGCCAGTAGTTTCGGGGTGGCTGAAGCTTTCTTT.

The chain couples TRBV20-1 to TRBJ2-7; no definite D call. The germline gives CDR1 DFQATT, CDR2 SNEGSKA (reference sequence). V lost 5 bases, J lost 4 bases, and 9 bases lay in between. The CDR3 is 11 residues long. The CDR3 sequence is CSARKKYEQYF. CDR3 nucleotides: TGCAGTGCTCGCAAAAAATACGAGCAGTACTTC.

The chain has TRBV4-1 and TRBJ2-7; D is unresolved. Trimming stripped 4 bases from V and 2 bases from J, with 3 bases between. In germline, CDR1 is MGHRA, CDR2 YSYEKL. The CDR3 sequence is 11 residues long. The CDR3 DNA follows: TGCGCCAGCAGCCGTACCTACGAGCAGTACTTC. As protein: CASSRTYEQYF.

V gene TRBV15 combines with J gene TRBJ1-2; D call uncertain. Germline loops: CDR1 LNHNV, CDR2 YYDKDF (reference sequence). This CDR3 spans 15 amino acids. Trimming left V 5 bases short and J 4 bases short, with 17 bases between. The CDR3 coding sequence is TGTGCCACCAGCGACCCGCGGGCCAAGCTCTATGGCTACACCTTC. This translates into CATSDPRAKLYGYTF.

The chain uses TRBV19 and TRBJ2-1; 8 positions match TRBD2. The V segment lost 4 bases and the J segment 3 bases; nucleotides outside the gene matches: 8. Germline CDR1 and CDR2: LNHDA and SQIVND (reference sequence). The CDR3 is made up of 16 amino acids. The CDR3 here is CASSTQLADLYNEQFF. The CDR3 coding sequence is TGTGCCAGTAGTACCCAACTAGCGGACCTCTACAATGAGCAGTTCTTC.

A note on this clone: The junction differs from germline at one of its ends, possibly a read error. This chain links TRBV7-7 with TRBJ2-5; 7 bases agree with TRBD2. This CDR3 is 15 amino acids long. CDR1 and CDR2 from the germline V gene are SSHAT and FNYEAQ (reference sequence). In nucleotides, the CDR3 is TGTGCTAGCAGCTCACGGCAGCGGGGACAAGAGACCCAGTACTTC. This gives the protein CASSSRQRGQETQYF.

V and J are TRBV28 and TRBJ1-4, with D possibly matching TRBD1 (6 bases). This CDR3 region has 17 residues. Germline lookup yields CDR1 MDHEN and CDR2 SYDVKM. V was clipped by 5 bases and J by 5 bases, with 21 bases between them. CDR3 in DNA: TGTGCCAGCAGTCCCGGGACAAACGGGTGGGGGAATGAAAAACTGTTTTTT. Its translation is CASSPGTNGWGNEKLFF.